This TCR beta chain emerged from a study of prognosis after radiotherapy for stage I lung cancer. A volume of around 6 milliliters of peripheral blood was collected by draw at each of two time points. There are many counts of this clonotype. V dropped 1 base and J dropped 8; count of bases not matched to a gene: 17. Germline CDR1 reads SGHNT; CDR2 reads YYREEE (reference sequence). CDR3 length equals 18 residues. It was by two-round multiplex PCR that TCR beta CDR3 was amplified from genomic DNA. Gene-specific primers for each TRBV and TRBJ gene drove first-round PCR. TCRdb reprocessed the multiplex PCR reads with MiXCR, giving one entry per CDR3 protein. The sample lists roughly 30,000 distinct CDR3 sequences; about 41% were seen once.

Sequencing was performed on PBMCs, taken before or after stereotactic body radiation therapy (not recorded which). The sequence was collected from a donor over 45 with non-small cell lung cancer. V gene TRBV5-4 combines with J gene TRBJ1-2, with 10 positions matching TRBD1. The CDR3 DNA sequence: TGTGCCAGCAGCTTGATTGGGACAGGGGTGGAGAGCCCCTGGGGCTACACCTTC. It translates to CASSLIGTGVESPWGYTF.